A single sample gave rise to the 7 T cell receptor beta chains below, sequenced in a study of early T cells in non-severe SARS-CoV-2 infection. TCRdb used MiXCR to reprocess the 5' RACE reads, holding one entry per CDR3 protein. The table lists some 40,000 distinct CDR3 sequences, under 5% of them singletons. Sequencing was performed on whole blood. The receptors were gathered from an adult who was a healthcare worker with PCR-confirmed SARS-CoV-2 infection or an uninfected control (not recorded which).

Points on this clonotype: A much larger clone differs by one base, so this may be a read error. This chain links TRBV29-1 with TRBJ2-7, with 10 bases aligning to TRBD1. The V gene's germline CDR1 is SQVTM and CDR2 ANQGSEA. The V and J ends lost 7 bases and 2 bases, in that order; junction bases with no gene match: 5. The CDR3 runs 13 residues. The CDR3 DNA reads TGCAGCGCTCGGACAGGGGGGCCCTACGAGCAGTACTTC. Translation: CSARTGGPYEQYF.

The sample holds many counts of this clonotype. The DNA for the CDR3 is TGTGCCAGCAGCTTAGTCAGCAATCAGCCCCAGCATTTT. It translates to CASSLVSNQPQHF. The chain has TRBV7-2 and TRBJ1-5; D call uncertain. The V and J ends lost 1 base and 1 base respectively, with 2 bases between them. Germline V gene lookup returns CDR1 SGHTA and CDR2 FQGNSA. The CDR3 length is 13 residues.

The V call is TRBV12-3 or TRBV12-4, the J call TRBJ1-1; D is uncertain. The CDR3 length is 13 residues. Between the trimmed V and J ends, which lost 5 bases and 1 base, there was a span of 8 bases. CDR3 sequence reads: CASSLDGNTEAFF. Here the CDR3 DNA reads TGTGCCAGCAGTCTAGACGGGAACACTGAAGCTTTCTTT.

A few counts support this clonotype. The chain links TRBV2 to TRBJ1-6; 7 bases align to TRBD1. The CDR3 has 15 amino acids. Germline CDR1 SNHLY, CDR2 FYNNEI. V shed 6 bases, J shed 6 bases, and the junction held 8 bases outside the gene matches. The CDR3 is CASSVNRGGNSPLHF. CDR3 bases: TGTGCCAGCAGCGTCAACAGGGGCGGTAATTCACCCCTCCACTTT.

This rearrangement joins TRBV7-9 to TRBJ1-5; D is unclear. Trimming stripped 3 bases from V and 8 bases from J, with 2 bases between. In germline, CDR1 is SEHNR, CDR2 FQNEAQ (reference sequence). The CDR3 is 10 amino acids. Written as DNA, the CDR3 is TGTGCCAGCAGCTTGGAGCCCCAGCATTTT. The encoded protein is CASSLEPQHF.

As concerns this clonotype: A much larger clone lies a single base off, so this may be a read error. The chain is built from TRBV7-6 and TRBJ2-3; 12 bases align to TRBD2. Germline assignment: CDR1 SGHVS and CDR2 FNYEAQ. Trimming cost V 3 bases and J 5 bases; bases outside gene matches: 0. The CDR3 is 14 amino acids. CDR3 region: CASSLTSGGDTQYF. The CDR3 coding sequence is TGTGCCAGCAGCTTGACTAGCGGGGGAGATACGCAGTATTTT.

This clonotype was detected many times. This rearrangement joins TRBV30 to TRBJ2-6, with unresolved D. The CDR3 totals 16 residues. Germline V CDR1 and CDR2: GTSNPN, SVGIG (reference sequence). V shed 1 base and J shed 0 bases, with 10 bases lying between them. CDR3 sequence reads: CAWSDRFRSGANVLTF. CDR3 sequence (DNA): TGTGCCTGGAGTGATCGGTTTCGCTCTGGGGCCAACGTCCTGACTTTC.